The rows below give T cell receptor beta chains drawn from one sample of a study of T cell changes during pregnancy in multiple sclerosis. The table came from immunoSEQ multiplex PCR; TCRdb's copy has only in-frame clones and leaves some out. The sample has about 83,000 clones, about 95% seen once; the top ten hold around 1.1%. Sequences were derived from peripheral blood, sampled in the second trimester of pregnancy. The receptor source for this set is a female donor with multiple sclerosis, enrolled in a pregnancy study. CDR3s include the opening cysteine and the closing phenylalanine or tryptophan.

v_gene | CDR3aa
TRBV6-1 | CASSATGGAYNEQFF
TRBV6-6 | CASQPAGASYNEQFF
TRBV6-6 | CASSYLEGRAKNIQYF
TRBV6-1 | CASSRHRDYEQYF
TRBV28 | CASSSPWGSEDTQYF
TRBV27 | CASSSVPSGQGFQGELFF
TRBV13 | CASSHTGLAKNIQYF
TRBV7-9 | CASSLQAGGYTDTQYF
TRBV10-1 | CATASGSYNEQFF
TRBV6-4 | CASSQLPGGSEAFF
TRBV28 | CASRVLAGPVLAKNIQYF
TRBV11-2 | CANPWTGEHSGNTIYF
TRBV9 | CASSVAGVRDTEAFF
TRBV28 | CASNSYTSGPGRNEQFF
TRBV5-8 | CASSPLTRVDKNIQYF
TRBV4-3 | CASSQDEGGPDEAFF
TRBV7-7 | CASSETRTDTQYF
TRBV6-1 | CASSEDAGTGGETQYF
TRBV19 | CASSIVGGDEQYF
TRBV19 | CASSIGSGSSYEQYF
TRBV6-1 | CASSEGQGARETQYF
TRBV5-1 | CASSLAHIAGGTNEQFF
TRBV5-1 | CASSFAGVGTGELFF